The T cell receptor (beta chain) under discussion was sequenced for a study of blood T cells in healthy people across ages. Study-wide results and limits: Estimates of total diversity, which came from one million sequenced T cells, were considered to be underestimates. A strong correlation between TCR beta diversity and naive T cell percentage was seen.

Trimming removed 3 bases from V and 8 bases from J, with 20 bases in between. The CDR3 extends over 17 amino acids. Per the germline V gene, CDR1 is MDHEN and CDR2 is SYDVKM. A second about 6 to 11 cycle PCR used barcoded and J-beta primers. MiXCR, applied by TCRdb to the 5' RACE reads, yields one record per CDR3 protein. This sample has 2 million or so distinct CDR3 sequences, with 40% to 55% found just once. On this clonotype: The antigen is undetermined.

The TCR was taken from a woman aged 40 to 50 in good health. This chain connects TRBV28 to TRBJ1-6, with unresolved D. Sample: blood. The CDR3 bases are TGTGCCAGCAGTTTGTCACCGGATGAGCAGTACGATTCACCCCTCCACTTT. Its protein product is CASSLSPDEQYDSPLHF. The whole variable domain, remainder taken from reference TRBV28 and TRBJ1-6, is DVKVTQSSRYLVKRTGEKVFLECVQDMDHENMFWYRQDPGLGLRLIYFSYDVKMKEKGDIPEGYSVSREKKERFSLILESASTNQTSMYLCASSLSPDEQYDSPLHFGNGTRLTVT.